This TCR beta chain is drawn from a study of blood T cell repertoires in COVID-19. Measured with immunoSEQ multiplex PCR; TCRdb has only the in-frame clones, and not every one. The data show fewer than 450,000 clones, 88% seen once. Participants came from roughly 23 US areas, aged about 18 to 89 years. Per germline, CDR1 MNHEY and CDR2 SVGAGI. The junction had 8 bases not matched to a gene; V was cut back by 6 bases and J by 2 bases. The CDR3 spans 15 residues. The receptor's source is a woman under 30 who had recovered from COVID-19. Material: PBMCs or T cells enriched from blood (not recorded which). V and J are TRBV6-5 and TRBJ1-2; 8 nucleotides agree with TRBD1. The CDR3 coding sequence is TGTGCCAGCAGAGAGGGAGGACAGGGCAACTATGGCTACACCTTC. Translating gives CASREGGQGNYGYTF.